This T cell receptor (beta chain) was retrieved from a study of glioma-infiltrating T cells after dendritic cell vaccination. Background on the study: Residual fresh-frozen tumor from the vaccine-lysate resection served as pretreatment tumor.

Germline CDR1 is LGHNA and CDR2 is YNFKEQ. There are 12 residues in the CDR3. Deletions cut 0 bases from V and 10 bases from J, with 10 bases between. This clone was detected a few times. Repertoires were generated with immunoSEQ multiplex PCR, while TCRdb's copy carries only in-frame clones and drops some. Of 3,000 to 3,500 clones listed, over 75% are singletons. The sequencing here drew on tumor tissue, taken before dendritic cell vaccination. The receptor's source is a human donor with glioblastoma. V and J are TRBV4-2 and TRBJ2-7, with D perhaps TRBD1 (5 bases). The CDR3 loop reads CASSQDQGFQYF. CDR3 nucleotides: TGTGCCAGCAGCCAAGATCAGGGATTTCAGTACTTC.